Listed below are T cell receptor beta chains from one sample, sequenced in a study of shared clonotypes between healthy human individuals. The table came from immunoSEQ multiplex PCR; TCRdb's copy has only in-frame clones and leaves some out. This table holds some 2,500,000 clones, 80% to 95% found once. Specimen: naive CD4+ T cells from PBMCs. Receptors originate from a young man in good health. Some clones in this sample may be carry-over from other donors' samples. Each CDR3 is given with its conserved first and last residue. A D gene is named only where the DNA matches it firmly. For some rows the clone size is stated as once, few or many, or as a class when expanded; others skip it.

clone_size	j_call	d_call	v_call	cdr3_nt	cdr3_aa
.	TRBJ1-4	.	TRBV9	TGTGCCAGCAGCAGCCGGGAGGGGCGGGCTAATGAAAAACTGTTTTTT	CASSSREGRANEKLFF
.	TRBJ1-2	.	TRBV30	TGTGCCTGGACCCCCGGAGGCAGTTCCGTCTATGGCTACACCTTC	CAWTPGGSSVYGYTF
.	TRBJ1-1	.	TRBV19	TGTGCCAGCAACTGGGGGGTGTACACTGAAGCTTTCTTT	CASNWGVYTEAFF
once	TRBJ2-7	.	TRBV4-2	TGTGCCAGCAGCCAAGACATACGAAGCGGCGGCTACGAGCAGTACTTC	CASSQDIRSGGYEQYF
.	TRBJ2-7	.	TRBV5-1	TGCGCCAGCAGCGGCCAGGGTGGAGGATACGAGCAGTACTTC	CASSGQGGGYEQYF
.	TRBJ1-1	.	TRBV2	TGTGCCAGCAGTGACGGACTTATGAACACTGAAGCTTTCTTT	CASSDGLMNTEAFF
.	TRBJ2-7	TRBD2	TRBV6-6	TGTGCCACCTCTCCCAGCGGGAGGGCCGATGTCCACGAGCAGTACTTC	CATSPSGRADVHEQYF
.	TRBJ1-4	TRBD1	TRBV28	TGTGCCAGCAGTTCAGGACAGGGGTTAGGGGAAAAACTGTTTTTT	CASSSGQGLGEKLFF
.	TRBJ2-2	.	TRBV7-8	TGTGCCAGCAGCTTCGGGACTGCGAACACCGGGGAGCTGTTTTTT	CASSFGTANTGELFF
.	TRBJ2-7	.	TRBV5-8	TGTGCCAGCAGCCCTCCGACACGCAGCTCCTACGAGCAGTACTTC	CASSPPTRSSYEQYF
.	TRBJ2-3	.	TRBV7-9	TGTGCCAGCAGCCCCTCGGGGCTCACAGATACGCAGTATTTT	CASSPSGLTDTQYF
.	TRBJ2-5	TRBD1	TRBV5-1	TGCGCCAGCAGCCTGGGACAGAATATACAAGAGACCCAGTACTTC	CASSLGQNIQETQYF
.	TRBJ2-4	.	TRBV30	TGTGCCTGGAGTCTGTATACCAATCTTCAGTACTTC	CAWSLYTNLQYF
few	TRBJ1-5	.	TRBV4-1	TGCGCCAGCAGCCAAGTAGGCCCCCCGCCCCAGCATTTT	CASSQVGPPPQHF
.	TRBJ1-1	.	TRBV6-1	TGTGCCAGCAGAGAACAGGGTGTCAGGACTGAAGCTTTCTTT	CASREQGVRTEAFF
.	TRBJ2-3	TRBD2	TRBV7-3	TGTGCCAGCAGCATACCGATGACTAGCGGGAGCACAGATACGCAGTATTTT	CASSIPMTSGSTDTQYF
.	TRBJ2-1	TRBD2	TRBV9	TGTGCCAGCAGCGTTAGCGGGAGGCAATACAATGAGCAGTTCTTC	CASSVSGRQYNEQFF
.	TRBJ1-1	TRBD1	TRBV9	TGTGCCAGCAGCGGACCGGGACAGTTAAACACTGAAGCTTTCTTT	CASSGPGQLNTEAFF
.	TRBJ2-7	.	TRBV28	TGTGCCAGCAGTTTGGCGACCTACGAGCAGTACTTC	CASSLATYEQYF
.	TRBJ1-1	.	TRBV6-4	TGTGCCAGCAGCCCCCGATGGGACATAGACACTGAAGCTTTCTTT	CASSPRWDIDTEAFF
.	TRBJ2-2	TRBD1	TRBV6-1	TGTGCCAGCAGTGAAGCAGGGGACAGGGGGGCGCTGGGCCCCGGGGAGCTGTTTTTT	CASSEAGDRGALGPGELFF
.	TRBJ1-5	.	TRBV28	TGTGCCAGCAGTACACGGAGTCAGCCCCAGCATTTT	CASSTRSQPQHF
.	TRBJ2-1	.	TRBV6-1	TGTGCCAGCAGCTTTACCGGGACACTTAACAATGAGCAGTTCTTC	CASSFTGTLNNEQFF
.	TRBJ2-7	.	TRBV18	TGTGCCAGCTCACGTGACAGCTACGAGCAGTACTTC	CASSRDSYEQYF
.	TRBJ2-3	.	TRBV4-3	TGCGCCAGCAGCCAGGGCACAGCGGCCTATCTCACAGATACGCAGTATTTT	CASSQGTAAYLTDTQYF
.	TRBJ2-5	TRBD1	TRBV6-5	TGTGCCAGCAGTCACCGGGACAGGCCCCAAGAGACCCAGTACTTC	CASSHRDRPQETQYF
.	TRBJ2-2	.	TRBV19	TGTGCCAGCCGTCGGAGCTCGACCGGGGAGCTGTTTTTT	CASRRSSTGELFF
.	TRBJ1-3	.	TRBV6-1	TGTGCCAGCACCGAAAGGGGAAACACCATATATTTT	CASTERGNTIYF
.	TRBJ1-2	.	TRBV28	TGTGCCAGCAGAGGAACCGGGCCCCGTTTTATTGCCTATGGCTACACCTTC	CASRGTGPRFIAYGYTF
.	TRBJ2-5	.	TRBV11-1	TGTGCCAGCAGCTTGGCGCCAGAAGAGACCCAGTACTTC	CASSLAPEETQYF
once	TRBJ2-7	.	TRBV10-2	TGCGCCAGCAGTACCCCGAGCTTCACCTACGAGCAGTACTTC	CASSTPSFTYEQYF
.	TRBJ1-2	.	TRBV6-1	TGTGCCAGCACCAGGGCGGGTAAGGATGGCTACACCTTC	CASTRAGKDGYTF
once	TRBJ1-2	TRBD1	TRBV30	TGTGCCTGGGGACAGGACTATGGCTACACCTTC	CAWGQDYGYTF
.	TRBJ2-5	.	TRBV6-5	TGTGCCAGCAGTTACGACTCCACAGAGACCCAGTACTTC	CASSYDSTETQYF
.	TRBJ1-1	.	TRBV7-6	TGTGCCAGCAGCTTAGGGGGGGACACTGAAGCTTTCTTT	CASSLGGDTEAFF
.	TRBJ1-1	TRBD1	TRBV2	TGTGCCAGCTCGACAGGGGGCATAACTGAAGCTTTCTTT	CASSTGGITEAFF
.	TRBJ2-7	.	TRBV29-1	TGCAGCGTTGAAACCAGGGGGGACGAGCAGTACTTC	CSVETRGDEQYF
.	TRBJ2-7	.	TRBV10-3	TGTGCCAAAAAAAGGGAGCAGGGCGACGAGCAGTACTTC	CAKKREQGDEQYF
.	TRBJ2-7	TRBD2	TRBV5-4	TGTGCCAGCAGCTTGCCACTAGCGGGAGAGTACGAGCAGTACTTC	CASSLPLAGEYEQYF
.	TRBJ1-1	.	TRBV28	TGTGCCAGCAGTTTAGGTAGGGGGGATTTTTGGACTGAAGCTTTCTTT	CASSLGRGDFWTEAFF
.	TRBJ2-3	TRBD2	TRBV9	TGTGCCAGCATGCGGGGGTTAGCGGGAGGCCCGGAGTATTTT	CASMRGLAGGPEYF
.	TRBJ2-3	TRBD2	TRBV7-9	TGTGCCAGCAGCTCCCGCATAACTAGCGGGAGCACAGATACGCAGTATTTT	CASSSRITSGSTDTQYF
.	TRBJ2-1	.	TRBV30	TGTGCCCGACTAGCTGAAGGGGGAGGGGAGTTCTTC	CARLAEGGGEFF
.	TRBJ2-1	.	TRBV5-1	TGCGCCAGCAGCTTGGCGGGAAGGCACAATGAGCAGTTCTTC	CASSLAGRHNEQFF
.	TRBJ2-1	TRBD2	TRBV11-2	TGTGCCAGCAGCAAGCTAGCGGGAACAAACAATGAGCAGTTCTTC	CASSKLAGTNNEQFF
.	TRBJ2-7	.	TRBV6-5	TGTGCCAGCAGGCAGCCTGGGACCTACGAGCAGTACTTC	CASRQPGTYEQYF
.	TRBJ1-5	.	TRBV4-3	TGCGCCAGCAGCCAAGTCTTGAGCAATCAGCCCCAGCATTTT	CASSQVLSNQPQHF
.	TRBJ1-1	.	TRBV10-3	TGTGCCACGGCTTTGGGGAGGGAGGATGAAGCTTTCTTT	CATALGREDEAFF